The 18 T cell receptor beta chains below were found in one sample sequenced in a study of sequential checkpoint blockade in melanoma. Assay: immunoSEQ multiplex PCR; the TCRdb copy retains only in-frame clones and omits some. The table lists roughly 10,000 clones, 50% to 65% of them singletons. Treatment: randomized to nivolumab then ipilimumab (arm A) or the reverse (arm B). Sample: CD8+ T cells sorted from blood (inferred from file names), taken from a patient given nivolumab and ipilimumab in sequence. Receptor source: a human donor with melanoma.

The table lists this clone with a few counts. The chain is built from TRBV19 and TRBJ2-1, with a weak D call TRBD2 (6 bases). Germline-derived CDR1 and CDR2 are LNHDA and SQIVND (reference sequence). Between the trimmed V and J ends, which lost 5 bases and 0 bases, there was a span of 11 bases. The CDR3 loop spans 15 amino acids. CDR3 amino acids: CASSFSGSSYNEQFF. The DNA for the CDR3 is TGTGCCAGTAGTTTTAGCGGTAGCTCCTACAATGAGCAGTTCTTC.

V is TRBV13 and J is TRBJ2-7, with D perhaps matching TRBD2 (5 bases). CDR1 is PRHDT and CDR2 is FYEKMQ in the germline V gene (reference sequence). This CDR3 spans 13 amino acids. Trimming removed 3 bases from V and 3 bases from J, with 9 bases in between. This CDR3 is CASSFGNFYEQYF. CDR3 coding DNA: TGTGCCAGCAGCTTCGGGAATTTCTACGAGCAGTACTTC.

This sequence joins TRBV28 and TRBJ2-5; 7 bases are a match to TRBD1. The ends lost 6 bases at V and 0 bases at J; junction bases unmatched: 7. Germline loops: CDR1 MDHEN, CDR2 SYDVKM. The CDR3 has 15 residues. DNA for the CDR3: TGTGCCAGCAGAGAAGCACAGGGGAACCAAGAGACCCAGTACTTC. Its protein is CASREAQGNQETQYF. The full variable domain, in which reference TRBV28 and TRBJ2-5 provide the parts outside the CDR3, is DVKVTQSSRYLVKRTGEKVFLECVQDMDHENMFWYRQDPGLGLRLIYFSYDVKMKEKGDIPEGYSVSREKKERFSLILESASTNQTSMYLCASREAQGNQETQYFGPGTRLLVL.

The V and J genes are TRBV7-6 and TRBJ2-5; maybe TRBD2 (5 bases). The J call may be faulty, since TRBJ2-7 better matches the DNA end. CDR3 length equals 14 residues. Per germline, CDR1 SGHVS and CDR2 FNYEAQ. CDR3 sequence reads: CASSLFGEQYEQYF. The CDR3 DNA is TGTGCCAGCAGCCTCTTCGGGGAGCAGTACGAGCAGTACTTC.

The V gene is TRBV28, the J gene TRBJ2-1, with TRBD2 matching 14 bases. This CDR3 has 11 amino acids. Germline values: CDR1 MDHEN, CDR2 SYDVKM. CDR3 in DNA: TGTTGGACTAGCGGGAGGAATGAGCAGTTCTTC. Its protein product is CWTSGRNEQFF.

V and J are TRBV4-1 and TRBJ1-6; D is unclear. Germline CDR1 reads MGHRA; CDR2 reads YSYEKL. CDR3 length: 12 residues. Trimming removed 6 bases from V and 9 bases from J, with 9 bases in between. The CDR3 spells CASSLRGSPLHF. Written as DNA, the CDR3 is TGCGCCAGCAGTTTGCGAGGTTCACCCCTCCACTTT.

The chain links TRBV9 to TRBJ1-5, with 7 bases aligning to TRBD1. Germline CDR1 SGDLS, CDR2 YYNGEE. This CDR3 spans 15 amino acids. V gave up 2 bases and J gave up 4 bases; unmatched junction bases: 6. Here the CDR3 DNA reads TGTGCCAGCAGCGTCTCAGGGGGGCCTAATCAGCCCCAGCATTTT. This encodes CASSVSGGPNQPQHF.

The rearrangement joins TRBV6-1 to TRBJ2-2, with D perhaps TRBD1 (5 bases). Trimming removed 1 base from V and 6 bases from J, with 15 bases in between. Germline CDR1 MNHNS, CDR2 SASEGT. The CDR3 runs to 16 residues. CDR3 bases: TGTGCCAGCAGTGAAGTGCAGGGCAATAGGGCCGGGGAGCTGTTTTTT. It is translated as CASSEVQGNRAGELFF.

This chain links TRBV11-2 with TRBJ1-2; 7 nucleotides align to TRBD1. The V segment lost 4 bases and the J segment 0 bases; nucleotides outside the gene matches: 8. CDR1 and CDR2 (germline): SGHAT, FQNNGV. The CDR3 is 16 amino acids. DNA of the CDR3: TGTGCCAGCAGCTATACAGGGGCCCGAGCTAACTATGGCTACACCTTC. Protein sequence: CASSYTGARANYGYTF.

About this clone itself: It is likely a read error: a sequence one base away is far more abundant. This chain links TRBV19 with TRBJ2-1, with 9 bases matching TRBD1. The CDR3 covers 15 residues. Germline lookup yields CDR1 LNHDA and CDR2 SQIVND (reference sequence). The CDR3 coding sequence is TGTGCCACCAGATACCGGGACAGGGTGGACAATGTGCAGTTCTTC. Translation: CATRYRDRVDNVQFF.

The chain links TRBV29-1 to TRBJ1-2; no clear D gene. Trimming left V 1 base short and J 8 bases short, with 17 bases between. This CDR3 is built from 14 residues. In germline, CDR1 is SQVTM, CDR2 ANQGSEA. CDR3 protein: CSVEAIGTGSGYTF. CDR3 bases: TGCAGCGTTGAAGCAATCGGCACCGGGTCCGGCTACACCTTC.

The table lists this clone with a few counts. The chain couples TRBV5-5 to TRBJ2-5, with 8 bases fitting TRBD2. The ends lost 2 bases at V and 6 bases at J; junction bases unmatched: 9. Germline CDR1 is SGHKS and CDR2 is YYEKEE (reference sequence). This CDR3 spans 15 amino acids. The CDR3: CASSLAGEWLKTQYF. In DNA, the CDR3 is TGTGCCAGCAGCTTAGCGGGGGAATGGTTGAAGACCCAGTACTTC.

The chain couples TRBV6-6 to TRBJ1-2; the match to TRBD1 covers 9 bases. Germline loops: CDR1 MNHNY, CDR2 SVGAGI (reference sequence). Trimming removed 6 bases from V and 8 bases from J; junction bases left unmatched: 13. The CDR3 sequence is 15 residues long. In nucleotides, the CDR3 is TGTGCCAGCAGCACTTTACGGGACAGGGATGAAGGCTACACCTTC. Amino acid sequence: CASSTLRDRDEGYTF.

The table lists this clone with a few counts. This chain uses TRBV4-3 with TRBJ2-1; the match to TRBD2 covers 12 bases. With 2 bases clipped from V and 3 bases from J, the junction kept 2 bases outside the gene matches. Germline lookup yields CDR1 LGHNA and CDR2 YSLEER. This CDR3 has 16 amino acids. The CDR3 is CASSQSSGGDYNEQFF. The DNA of the CDR3 is TGCGCCAGCAGCCAATCTAGCGGGGGGGACTACAATGAGCAGTTCTTC.

This chain joins TRBV18 and TRBJ1-1; possible D gene TRBD1, 5 bases. V was trimmed by 1 base and J by 1 base, leaving 16 bases between them. The CDR3 totals 17 residues. Germline V gene lookup returns CDR1 KGHSH and CDR2 LQKENI. The CDR3: CASSPRVGTGANTEAFF. The DNA for the CDR3 is TGTGCCAGCTCACCACGAGTCGGAACAGGAGCGAACACTGAAGCTTTCTTT.

This chain joins TRBV7-6 and TRBJ2-5; 11 positions match TRBD2. Trimming cost V 6 bases and J 5 bases; bases outside gene matches: 8. CDR3 size: 15 residues. Germline V gives CDR1 SGHVS, CDR2 FNYEAQ. The CDR3: CASSSSGGSKETQYF. DNA of the CDR3: TGTGCCAGCAGTTCTAGCGGGGGGTCCAAGGAGACCCAGTACTTC.

This clone was seen more than once but under ten times. The chain carries TRBV7-2 and TRBJ1-4, with D possibly matching TRBD1 (5 bases). The germline V gene encodes CDR1 SGHTA and CDR2 FQGNSA. Trimming took 5 bases from V and 5 from J, leaving 12 bases between them. The CDR3 spans 14 residues. The CDR3 DNA sequence: TGTGCCAGCAGCGCAGGGTTTCTGAATGAAAAACTGTTTTTT. This sequence encodes CASSAGFLNEKLFF.

The chain uses TRBV7-8 and TRBJ2-1; 10 bases map to TRBD2. The CDR3 runs to 18 residues. Unmatched junction bases numbered 13, after V lost 0 bases and J lost 8 bases. Germline V lookup: CDR1 SGHVS, CDR2 FQNEAQ. CDR3 in amino acids: CASSLALISGGIGYEQFF. The CDR3 nucleotides read TGTGCCAGCAGCTTAGCGCTTATTAGCGGGGGGATCGGTTATGAGCAGTTCTTC.